Listed below are T cell receptor beta chains from one sample, sequenced in a study of T cells in Graves' hyperthyroidism and ophthalmopathy. A single record per CDR3 protein comes from TCRdb applying MiXCR to the multiplex PCR reads. The sample contains about half a million distinct CDR3 sequences, approximately 25% of which appear only once. The sequenced material came from blood. The receptors were gathered from a woman in her 30s with Graves' ophthalmopathy. Both conserved end residues are part of each CDR3. A D gene is named only where the DNA matches it firmly. Not every row has a clone size; where given, it reads once, few, many or a size class.

few	TRBJ1-3	TRBV12-3/TRBV12-4	TRBD1	CASSLGGRQGASGNTIYF	TGTGCCAGCAGTTTAGGAGGGAGACAGGGGGCTTCTGGAAACACCATATATTTT
many	TRBJ2-7	TRBV4-2	-	CASSQEDADPYEQYF	TGTGCCAGCAGCCAAGAGGATGCCGACCCTTACGAGCAGTACTTC
many	TRBJ2-7	TRBV5-1	-	CASSLGGRAVYEQYF	TGCGCCAGCAGCTTGGGGGGACGCGCGGTCTACGAGCAGTACTTC
-	TRBJ2-7	TRBV12-3/TRBV12-4	TRBD2	CASSLGNRASGGSYEQYF	TGTGCCAGCAGTTTAGGGAACAGGGCGAGCGGGGGTAGTTACGAGCAGTACTTC
many	TRBJ2-5	TRBV6-1	-	CASRSAGETQYF	TGTGCCAGCAGGTCGGCGGGGGAGACCCAGTACTTC
many	TRBJ1-2	TRBV20-1	-	CSARMVEGGDYGYTF	TGCAGTGCTAGGATGGTCGAGGGAGGCGACTATGGCTACACCTTC
-	TRBJ2-5	TRBV19	-	CASSISRRGRGTQYF	TGTGCCAGTAGTATTTCTCGACGGGGGCGCGGGACCCAGTACTTC
many	TRBJ1-1	TRBV30	-	CAWSKGEATEAFF	TGTGCCTGGAGTAAGGGAGAGGCCACTGAAGCTTTCTTT
many	TRBJ1-5	TRBV6-1	-	CASSEVGGGNNQPQHF	TGTGCCAGCAGTGAAGTCGGAGGGGGAAACAATCAGCCCCAGCATTTT
many	TRBJ2-7	TRBV6-2/TRBV6-3	-	CASSYSTSYEQYF	TGTGCCAGCAGTTACTCGACGTCCTACGAGCAGTACTTC
many	TRBJ2-5	TRBV6-2/TRBV6-3	-	CASRDINLETQYF	TGTGCCAGCAGGGACATTAACCTGGAGACCCAGTACTTC
-	TRBJ2-7	TRBV13	TRBD2	CASSLWGGNEQYF	TGTGCCAGCAGCTTGTGGGGGGGGAACGAGCAGTACTTC
many	TRBJ2-5	TRBV11-2	TRBD1	CASTRGTGAHRETQYF	TGTGCCAGCACTCGAGGTACAGGGGCCCATCGGGAGACCCAGTACTTC
many	TRBJ1-2	TRBV6-5	TRBD1	CASSLDRGGYTF	TGTGCCAGCAGCCTGGACAGGGGTGGCTACACCTTC
-	TRBJ2-7	TRBV20-1	-	CSAQLNEQYF	TGCAGTGCTCAGCTAAACGAGCAGTACTTC
many	TRBJ1-1	TRBV6-4	-	CASSRPYYGGVYTEAFF	TGTGCCAGCAGCCGCCCGTATTATGGGGGCGTTTACACTGAAGCTTTCTTT
many	TRBJ1-2	TRBV19	-	CASSIGPFRGYTF	TGTGCCAGTAGTATCGGGCCCTTTCGTGGCTACACCTTC
many	TRBJ1-2	TRBV28	-	CASSPATGPGNQGYTF	TGTGCCAGCAGCCCAGCCACGGGACCCGGGAATCAGGGCTACACCTTC
many	TRBJ2-5	TRBV11-2	-	CASSLDLGWETQYF	TGTGCCAGCAGCTTAGATCTGGGCTGGGAGACCCAGTACTTC
once	TRBJ2-5	TRBV3-1	-	CASGPGRGQETQYF	TGTGCCAGCGGACCGGGACGGGGACAAGAGACCCAGTACTTC
many	TRBJ1-1	TRBV6-5	-	CASSPHNTEAFF	TGTGCCAGCAGTCCTCATAACACTGAAGCTTTCTTT
many	TRBJ1-5	TRBV4-1	-	CASSQVYGLPQHF	TGCGCCAGCAGCCAAGTCTACGGCCTCCCCCAGCATTTT
-	TRBJ2-7	TRBV20-1	-	CSARVIGPSSEQYF	TGCAGTGCTAGAGTCATAGGGCCTAGCAGCGAGCAGTACTTC
many	TRBJ2-7	TRBV11-2	TRBD2	CASSSPRELAVSSYEQYF	TGTGCCAGCAGTTCCCCCCGAGAACTAGCGGTTAGCTCCTACGAGCAGTACTTC
many	TRBJ2-7	TRBV6-2/TRBV6-3	-	CASSYGEYEQYF	TGTGCCAGCAGTTACGGGGAATACGAGCAGTACTTC
many	TRBJ1-5	TRBV19	TRBD1	CASSSGGQGSQPQHF	TGTGCCAGTAGCTCTGGGGGACAGGGGAGTCAGCCCCAGCATTTT
many	TRBJ2-7	TRBV28	-	CASRFPSSYEQYF	TGTGCCAGCAGATTCCCCAGCTCCTACGAGCAGTACTTC
-	TRBJ1-5	TRBV4-1	-	CASSPGEYSNQPQHF	TGCGCCAGCAGCCCCGGGGAGTATAGCAATCAGCCCCAGCATTTT
few	TRBJ1-5	TRBV7-2	-	CASSLVYRPNQPQHF	TGTGCCAGCAGCTTAGTTTACAGACCCAATCAGCCCCAGCATTTT
many	TRBJ2-7	TRBV6-5	TRBD1	CASGQGPYEQYF	TGTGCCAGCGGACAGGGGCCCTACGAGCAGTACTTC
many	TRBJ2-7	TRBV12-3/TRBV12-4	-	CASSLELYEQYF	TGTGCCAGCAGTTTAGAGTTATACGAGCAGTACTTC
few	TRBJ2-7	TRBV15	-	CATSREGRSYEQYF	TGTGCCACCAGCAGAGAGGGCCGATCCTACGAGCAGTACTTC
many	TRBJ1-4	TRBV12-3/TRBV12-4	-	CASSLSGRNEKLFF	TGTGCCAGCAGTTTATCAGGGAGGAATGAAAAACTGTTTTTT
-	TRBJ1-6	TRBV6-2/TRBV6-3	-	CATRPGSSYNSPLHF	TGTGCCACCCGACCGGGGAGCTCCTATAATTCACCCCTCCACTTT
many	TRBJ1-1	TRBV27	-	CASSLSASNTEAFF	TGTGCCAGCAGTTTAAGTGCCAGTAACACTGAAGCTTTCTTT
many	TRBJ2-7	TRBV7-2	-	CASSLTGESEQYF	TGTGCCAGCAGCTTAACGGGGGAATCCGAGCAGTACTTC
few	TRBJ2-7	TRBV4-1	-	CASSQDQGGLTIYEQYF	TGCGCCAGCAGCCAAGATCAGGGGGGACTCACTATCTACGAGCAGTACTTC
many	TRBJ1-1	TRBV6-5	-	CASSSDRAMNTEAFF	TGTGCCAGCAGTTCAGACCGGGCCATGAACACTGAAGCTTTCTTT
-	TRBJ1-5	TRBV12-3/TRBV12-4	TRBD1	CASRYGTGLNQPQHF	TGTGCCAGCAGGTACGGGACAGGGCTAAATCAGCCCCAGCATTTT
many	TRBJ1-1	TRBV28	-	CASSLSGIEAFF	TGTGCCAGCAGTTTATCTGGGATTGAAGCTTTCTTT
many	TRBJ2-5	TRBV7-2	-	CASSLIAAQYF	TGTGCCAGCAGCCTAATCGCGGCCCAGTACTTC
few	TRBJ1-6	TRBV19	-	CASRVYNGDNSPLHF	TGTGCCAGTAGGGTATACAACGGAGATAATTCACCCCTCCACTTT
many	TRBJ2-2	TRBV5-4	TRBD2	CASRETSRNTGELFF	TGTGCCAGCAGGGAGACTAGCCGGAACACCGGGGAGCTGTTTTTT
many	TRBJ1-5	TRBV12-3/TRBV12-4	TRBD1	CASSFWTGINQPQHF	TGTGCCAGCAGTTTTTGGACAGGGATCAATCAGCCCCAGCATTTT
many	TRBJ2-5	TRBV2	-	CASTVQETQYF	TGTGCCAGCACGGTGCAAGAGACCCAGTACTTC
many	TRBJ2-5	TRBV7-2	-	CASSLAIQETQYF	TGTGCCAGCAGCTTAGCTATTCAAGAGACCCAGTACTTC
-	TRBJ1-1	TRBV12-3/TRBV12-4	-	CASITPYRGDTEAFF	TGTGCCAGCATTACACCCTACCGTGGGGACACTGAAGCTTTCTTT
many	TRBJ2-5	TRBV7-8	-	CASSTDTKGTQYF	TGTGCCAGCAGCACCGACACGAAAGGGACCCAGTACTTC
few	TRBJ1-2	TRBV4-1	-	CASARALNYGYTF	TGCGCCAGTGCCAGGGCCCTTAACTATGGCTACACCTTC
many	TRBJ1-5	TRBV6-1	-	CASTQNSNQPQHF	TGTGCCAGCACCCAGAATAGCAATCAGCCCCAGCATTTT
few	TRBJ1-1	TRBV6-1	-	CASSEADGNGEAFF	TGTGCCAGCAGTGAAGCGGACGGCAATGGTGAAGCTTTCTTT
many	TRBJ1-5	TRBV20-1	TRBD1	CSASGQADQPQHF	TGCAGTGCTAGCGGACAGGCCGATCAGCCCCAGCATTTT
many	TRBJ1-2	TRBV24-1	-	CATSEPGTALYTF	TGTGCCACCAGTGAACCCGGGACTGCTTTATACACCTTC
many	TRBJ2-7	TRBV6-1	-	CASRAQDSSYEQYF	TGTGCCAGCAGAGCACAGGACAGCTCCTACGAGCAGTACTTC
many	TRBJ1-1	TRBV2	-	CASSPFDKLNTEAFF	TGTGCCAGCAGTCCTTTTGACAAGTTGAACACTGAAGCTTTCTTT